The 29 T cell receptor beta chains given below trace back to one sample, sequenced in a study of blood T cell repertoires in COVID-19 (dated by TCRdb to 2018 to 2021). Libraries were made using the immunoSEQ multiplex PCR assay. TCRdb re-hosts the immuneACCESS table, in-frame sequences only. Its copies lack some clones; in the studies checked, an unresolved V gene accounts for under half of them, and the cause for the rest is not known. The sample table contains fewer than 350,000 clones; only one count was recorded for about 85% of them. About 2.5% of the sample goes to the ten largest clones. Sequencing was done on a sample of PBMCs or T cells enriched from blood (not recorded which). The receptors here all came from a woman aged 45-59 years who had recovered from COVID-19.

This clone was counted a few times. The chain recombines TRBV12-3 or TRBV12-4 with TRBJ1-2; D may be TRBD1 (5 bases). V was pared by 3 bases and J by 4 bases, with 9 bases between. The CDR3 is 13 amino acids. The CDR3 nucleotides are TGTGCCAGCAGTTTTACACAGGCCTATGGCTACACCTTC. Its protein product is CASSFTQAYGYTF.

This chain links TRBV12-3 or TRBV12-4 with TRBJ2-3; D gene ambiguous. The CDR3 consists of 11 residues. V gave up 6 bases and J gave up 8 bases, with 9 bases separating them. CDR3 residues: CASSLVGTQYF. The CDR3 DNA is TGTGCCAGCAGCCTAGTCGGTACGCAGTATTTT.

The rearrangement joins TRBV4-2 to TRBJ1-2, with TRBD1 identical over 10 bases. Per the germline V gene, CDR1 is LGHNA and CDR2 is YNFKEQ. The V segment lost 6 bases and the J segment 4 bases; nucleotides outside the gene matches: 8. CDR3 length: 15 amino acids. The CDR3 DNA is TGTGCCAGCAGTGGGTCGACAGGGGGCTTCTATGGCTACACCTTC. Amino acid sequence: CASSGSTGGFYGYTF.

This clone was recorded once. The chain joins TRBV7-2 to TRBJ1-1, with D hard to call. From germline, CDR1 is SGHTA and CDR2 FQGNSA. The CDR3 has 13 residues. The V and J ends lost 5 bases and 3 bases respectively, with 10 bases between them. CDR3 nucleotides: TGTGCCAGCAGCAAACAGATTCACACTGAAGCTTTCTTT. Protein: CASSKQIHTEAFF. Full variable domain (missing parts from reference TRBV7-2 and TRBJ1-1): GAGVSQSPSNKVTEKGKDVELRCDPISGHTALYWYRQSLGQGLEFLIYFQGNSAPDKSGLPSDRFSAERTGGSVSTLTIQRTQQEDSAVYLCASSKQIHTEAFFGQGTRLTVV.

The rearrangement uses TRBV11-2 and TRBJ2-7; the D is unclear. Per germline, CDR1 SGHAT and CDR2 FQNNGV. Trimming took 2 bases from V and 0 from J, leaving 8 bases between them. The CDR3 sequence is 14 residues long. The CDR3 coding sequence is TGTGCCAGCAGCTTATCCCAACTCTCCTACGAGCAGTACTTC. Amino acid sequence: CASSLSQLSYEQYF.

This sequence joins TRBV29-1 and TRBJ1-2; tentatively, D is TRBD1 (5 bases). Germline assignment: CDR1 SQVTM and CDR2 ANQGSEA. The CDR3 runs 12 residues. V was shortened by 7 bases and J by 0 bases, with 9 bases between the two germline ends. CDR3 protein: CSAGGPNYGYTF. Here the CDR3 DNA reads TGCAGCGCCGGGGGACCTAACTATGGCTACACCTTC.

This clone came up once. V is TRBV7-8 and J is TRBJ1-5; D unclear. V was pared by 3 bases and J by 0 bases, with 12 bases between. The CDR3 totals 16 residues. Looked up from germline, CDR1 is SGHVS and CDR2 is FQNEAQ. The CDR3 DNA sequence: TGTGCCAGCAGCTTGGGCCCCTTGTCTAGCAATCAGCCCCAGCATTTT. It specifies CASSLGPLSSNQPQHF.

A few counts support this clone. The chain couples TRBV6-5 to TRBJ1-1, with D possibly matching TRBD1 (6 bases). The CDR3 loop spans 13 amino acids. Germline lookup yields CDR1 MNHEY and CDR2 SVGAGI. V was trimmed by 6 bases and J by 0 bases, leaving 8 bases between them. The CDR3 nucleotides read TGTGCCAGCAGGCAGGGGTTGAACACTGAAGCTTTCTTT. This sequence encodes CASRQGLNTEAFF.

This clone was counted between two and nine times. This rearrangement joins TRBV11-3 to TRBJ2-2, with no clear D. Germline V gene lookup returns CDR1 SGHNT and CDR2 YENEEA. The CDR3 has 14 amino acids. The ends were cut back, 4 bases at V and 7 bases at J, with 13 bases in the middle. This CDR3 is CASSSTENLGELFF. CDR3 DNA: TGTGCCAGCAGCTCAACAGAGAACCTCGGGGAGCTGTTTTTT.

This clone was observed a single time. The gene calls are TRBV7-9 and TRBJ1-4; 7 nucleotides align to TRBD1. The CDR3 runs to 16 residues. Germline CDR1 reads SEHNR; CDR2 reads FQNEAQ (reference sequence). With V trimmed by 4 bases and J by 3 bases, 8 bases remained unmatched. Here the CDR3 reads CASSSTGRKANEKLFF. For the CDR3, the DNA is TGTGCCAGCAGCTCGACAGGGAGAAAGGCTAATGAAAAACTGTTTTTT. The full variable domain, completed using reference TRBV7-9 and TRBJ1-4, is DTGVSQNPRHKITKRGQNVTFRCDPISEHNRLYWYRQTLGQGPEFLTYFQNEAQLEKSRLLSDRFSAERPKGSFSTLEIQRTEQGDSAMYLCASSSTGRKANEKLFFGSGTQLSVL.

The chain employs TRBV9 and TRBJ1-3; the D gene is possibly TRBD1 (5 bases). This CDR3 is 17 amino acids long. Trimming removed 3 bases from V and 4 bases from J, with 20 bases in between. Germline V gene data show CDR1 as SGDLS and CDR2 as YYNGEE. In DNA, the CDR3 is TGTGCCAGCAGCGCTCGCCCGGGACTCTCTAGGGGAAACACCATATATTTT. Translation gives CASSARPGLSRGNTIYF.

CDR3 sequence reads: CSVITGGHEQYF. The CDR3 region has the DNA TGCAGCGTTATTACAGGGGGCCACGAGCAGTACTTC. This chain connects TRBV29-1 to TRBJ2-7; 9 bases agree with TRBD1. Losses at the gene ends were 5 bases for V and 5 bases for J; bases not matched to a gene: 4. In germline, CDR1 is SQVTM, CDR2 ANQGSEA. CDR3 length equals 12 residues.

The rearrangement joins TRBV30 to TRBJ2-3; TRBD2 aligns across 9 bases. V dropped 4 bases and J dropped 3; count of bases not matched to a gene: 8. The CDR3 runs to 15 residues. Germline CDR1 is GTSNPN and CDR2 is SVGIG (reference sequence). In DNA form, the CDR3 reads TGTGCCTGGACAGGAGCGGGGGGAAGGACAGATACGCAGTATTTT. It codes for CAWTGAGGRTDTQYF.

This clone was observed a single time. As DNA, the CDR3 is TGTGCCAGTAGTTTCCGACTAGCGGGAGTATACGAGCAGTACTTC. Protein: CASSFRLAGVYEQYF. The V call is TRBV19, the J call TRBJ2-7; 12 positions match TRBD2. Germline CDR1 reads LNHDA; CDR2 reads SQIVND (reference sequence). The V and J ends lost 5 bases and 4 bases, in that order; junction bases with no gene match: 6. This CDR3 contains 15 residues.

The rearrangement uses TRBV28 and TRBJ2-4; D perhaps matches TRBD1 (5 bases). From germline, CDR1 is MDHEN and CDR2 SYDVKM. Trimming took off 3 bases at V and 3 bases at J, with 12 bases between the two ends. The CDR3 length is 15 residues. CDR3 sequence reads: CASSFSGQGKNIQYF. The CDR3 DNA reads as TGTGCCAGCAGTTTTTCAGGGCAGGGCAAAAACATTCAGTACTTC.

V and J are TRBV30 and TRBJ2-1; D might be TRBD2 (6 bases). This CDR3 has 14 amino acids. Germline CDR1 is GTSNPN and CDR2 is SVGIG (reference sequence). V was cut by 3 bases and J by 4 bases, with 13 bases left in between. Written as DNA, the CDR3 is TGTGCCTGGAGCGCTGGAGGGTTGTACAATGAGCAGTTCTTC. This gives the protein CAWSAGGLYNEQFF.

The V call is TRBV12-3 or TRBV12-4, the J call TRBJ2-7; 8 bases are shared with TRBD1. Unmatched junction bases numbered 4, after V lost 4 bases and J lost 5 bases. The CDR3 sequence is 13 residues long. The CDR3 region is CASSSDRGHEQYF. The DNA for the CDR3 is TGTGCCAGCAGTTCCGACAGGGGCCACGAGCAGTACTTC.

The chain combines TRBV5-1 with TRBJ1-2; no clear D. Germline lookup yields CDR1 SGHRS and CDR2 YFSETQ. The V and J ends lost 1 base and 6 bases respectively, with 7 bases between them. The CDR3 extends over 12 amino acids. The CDR3 nucleotides read TGCGCCAGCAGCTTGATGAGGGATGGCTACACCTTC. This encodes CASSLMRDGYTF.

The V call is TRBV29-1, the J call TRBJ1-2; 8 nucleotides match TRBD1. The CDR3 runs 15 residues. V was pared by 0 bases and J by 4 bases, with 7 bases of the junction left unmatched. The V gene's germline CDR1 is SQVTM and CDR2 ANQGSEA. The CDR3 spells CSVEDRGRVGYGYTF. In DNA, the CDR3 is TGCAGCGTTGAAGACAGGGGGCGCGTCGGCTATGGCTACACCTTC. Drawing the rest from reference TRBV29-1 and TRBJ1-2, the complete variable domain is SAVISQKPSRDICQRGTSLTIQCQVDSQVTMMFWYRQQPGQSLTLIATANQGSEATYESGFVIDKFPISRPNLTFSTLTVSNMSPEDSSIYLCSVEDRGRVGYGYTFGSGTRLTVV.

At least ten counts were recorded for this clone. V gene TRBV7-2 combines with J gene TRBJ1-1; D possibly corresponds to TRBD1 (6 bases). This CDR3 is 18 amino acids long. The V gene lost 2 bases and the J gene lost 4 bases, with 23 bases spanning the gap. CDR1 and CDR2 from the germline V gene are SGHTA and FQGNSA. The CDR3 reads CASSLWGLFGGLFTEAFF. CDR3 nucleotides: TGTGCCAGCAGCTTATGGGGGCTTTTTGGAGGCCTATTCACTGAAGCTTTCTTT. The full variable domain, with the rest looked up from reference TRBV7-2 and TRBJ1-1, is GAGVSQSPSNKVTEKGKDVELRCDPISGHTALYWYRQSLGQGLEFLIYFQGNSAPDKSGLPSDRFSAERTGGSVSTLTIQRTQQEDSAVYLCASSLWGLFGGLFTEAFFGQGTRLTVV.

V usage is TRBV11-2 and J usage is TRBJ2-1; D might be TRBD2 (6 bases). Trimming shortened V by 1 base and J by 3 bases, and 10 bases separated the two germline ends. Per the germline V gene, CDR1 is SGHAT and CDR2 is FQNNGV. This CDR3 has 15 amino acids. CDR3 bases: TGTGCCAGCAGCTTAGCGTGGGGGGACTACAATGAGCAGTTCTTC. Translating it yields CASSLAWGDYNEQFF.

V usage is TRBV7-2 and J usage is TRBJ2-3; D is ambiguous. The CDR3 extends over 14 amino acids. Trimming shortened V by 4 bases and J by 2 bases, and 10 bases separated the two germline ends. Germline V gives CDR1 SGHTA, CDR2 FQGNSA. The CDR3 nucleotides read TGTGCCAGCAGCTCCCCCAAGCCCACAGATACGCAGTATTTT. This codes for CASSSPKPTDTQYF.

This chain connects TRBV19 to TRBJ2-6, with D perhaps TRBD2 (5 bases). Germline V gives CDR1 LNHDA, CDR2 SQIVND (reference sequence). The CDR3 loop spans 15 amino acids. Trimming left V 3 bases short and J 4 bases short, with 10 bases between. The CDR3 region is CASSMRAVGANVLTF. CDR3 DNA: TGTGCCAGTAGTATGCGGGCGGTGGGGGCCAACGTCCTGACTTTC.

This sequence joins TRBV5-1 and TRBJ1-1, with 9 positions matching TRBD1. CDR1 and CDR2 (germline): SGHRS, YFSETQ. CDR3 length: 18 amino acids. V shed 2 bases and J 2 bases; nucleotides not matched to a gene: 13. In DNA form, the CDR3 reads TGCGCCAGCAGCTTTCGACAGGGGGTACACCTCGGCAACACTGAAGCTTTCTTT. Translation: CASSFRQGVHLGNTEAFF.

This clone appeared a single time. The chain links TRBV5-6 to TRBJ1-5, with 11 positions matching TRBD1. The CDR3 is made up of 16 amino acids. The germline V gene has CDR1 SGHDT and CDR2 YYEEEE. V lost 4 bases to trimming and J lost 0 bases; unmatched junction nucleotides: 3. The chain's CDR3 is CASSPGTGGSNQPQHF. In nucleotides, the CDR3 is TGTGCCAGCAGCCCCGGGACAGGGGGTAGCAATCAGCCCCAGCATTTT.

The genes are TRBV9 and TRBJ1-1, with TRBD1 matching over 8 bases. The CDR3 extends over 12 amino acids. J lost 10 bases, V lost 2 bases, and 4 bases had no gene match. Per germline, CDR1 SGDLS and CDR2 YYNGEE. The CDR3 DNA sequence: TGTGCCAGCAGCGTCGGCAGGGGGCCAGCTTTCTTT. Protein product: CASSVGRGPAFF. Variable domain in full (rest from reference TRBV9 and TRBJ1-1): DSGVTQTPKHLITATGQRVTLRCSPRSGDLSVYWYQQSLDQGLQFLIQYYNGEERAKGNILERFSAQQFPDLHSELNLSSLELGDSALYFCASSVGRGPAFFGQGTRLTVV.

The rearrangement uses TRBV19 and TRBJ1-5; D is perhaps TRBD1 (5 bases). CDR3 length: 15 amino acids. Germline assignment: CDR1 LNHDA and CDR2 SQIVND (reference sequence). V was pared by 8 bases and J by 4 bases, with 18 bases between. The CDR3 DNA reads TGTGCCAGTTCCTTGGGGAGGGGTTGGAATCAGCCCCAGCATTTT. Translated: CASSLGRGWNQPQHF.

This clone was found a few times. The gene calls are TRBV11-2 and TRBJ2-5; tentative D call: TRBD1 (6 bases). V was shortened by 3 bases and J by 1 base, with 9 bases between the two germline ends. Germline V gene data show CDR1 as SGHAT and CDR2 as FQNNGV. This CDR3 is built from 14 residues. CDR3 sequence (DNA): TGTGCCAGCAGCTTCGTACAGGGCCAAGAGACCCAGTACTTC. Its translation is CASSFVQGQETQYF. Drawing the rest from reference TRBV11-2 and TRBJ2-5, the complete variable domain is EAGVAQSPRYKIIEKRQSVAFWCNPISGHATLYWYQQILGQGPKLLIQFQNNGVVDDSQLPKDRFSAERLKGVDSTLKIQPAKLEDSAVYLCASSFVQGQETQYFGPGTRLLVL.

The rearrangement links TRBV7-6 to TRBJ1-4, with 7 bases lining up with TRBD1. Germline CDR1 and CDR2: SGHVS and FNYEAQ. J lost 13 bases, V lost 4 bases, and 15 bases had no gene match. The CDR3 has 15 amino acids. This CDR3 reads CASSSLPAGQEGLFF. The CDR3 DNA reads TGTGCCAGCAGCTCCCTCCCTGCAGGACAGGAGGGACTGTTTTTT.